Sequencing of this TCR beta chain was carried out in a study of OX40 agonist ivuxolimab in advanced cancers. About the study: In this cohort, patients received ivuxolimab, an agonistic anti-OX40 (CD134) antibody. Partial response was recorded in three patients: one hepatocellular carcinoma and two cutaneous melanoma cases.

Germline values: CDR1 SGHRS, CDR2 YFSETQ. Trimming left V 6 bases short and J 1 base short, with 13 bases between. There are 15 residues in the CDR3. Assay used: immunoSEQ multiplex PCR; TCRdb lists only in-frame clones, some missing. The table lists 37,000 or so clones, roughly 86% of them singletons. The chain uses TRBV5-1 and TRBJ2-2; D tentatively reads TRBD1 or TRBD2 (6 bases each). The source of this sequence is an adult with an advanced solid tumor such as melanoma, head and neck, liver or kidney cancer. The sequencing used CD4+ or CD8+ T cells sorted from blood, collected in a trial of the OX40 agonist ivuxolimab. The CDR3 sequence is CASKEGGLNTGELFF. CDR3 DNA: TGCGCCAGCAAAGAGGGGGGTTTGAACACCGGGGAGCTGTTTTTT.